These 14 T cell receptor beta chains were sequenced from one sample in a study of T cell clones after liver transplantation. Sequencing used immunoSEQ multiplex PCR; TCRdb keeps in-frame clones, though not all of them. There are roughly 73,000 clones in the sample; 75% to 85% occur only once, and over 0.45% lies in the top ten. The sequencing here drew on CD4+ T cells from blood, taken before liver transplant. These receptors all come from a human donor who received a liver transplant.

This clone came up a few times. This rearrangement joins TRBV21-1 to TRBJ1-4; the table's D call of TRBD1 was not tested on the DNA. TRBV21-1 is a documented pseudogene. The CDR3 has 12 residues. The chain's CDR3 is CATKTGREKLFF. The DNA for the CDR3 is TGTGCCACCAAGACAGGGAGGGAAAAACTGTTTTTT.

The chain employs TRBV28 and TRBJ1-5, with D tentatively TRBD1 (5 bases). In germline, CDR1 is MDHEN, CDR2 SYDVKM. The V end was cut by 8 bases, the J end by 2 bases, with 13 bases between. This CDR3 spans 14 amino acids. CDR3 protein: CASAIGGGNQPQHF. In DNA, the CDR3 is TGTGCCAGCGCAATTGGGGGTGGCAATCAGCCCCAGCATTTT.

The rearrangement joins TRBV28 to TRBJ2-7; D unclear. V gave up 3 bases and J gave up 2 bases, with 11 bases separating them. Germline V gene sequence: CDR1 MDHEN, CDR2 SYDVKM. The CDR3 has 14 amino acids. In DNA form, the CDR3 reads TGTGCCAGCAGTTTTGGCCGGTTTACCTACGAGCAGTACTTC. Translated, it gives CASSFGRFTYEQYF.

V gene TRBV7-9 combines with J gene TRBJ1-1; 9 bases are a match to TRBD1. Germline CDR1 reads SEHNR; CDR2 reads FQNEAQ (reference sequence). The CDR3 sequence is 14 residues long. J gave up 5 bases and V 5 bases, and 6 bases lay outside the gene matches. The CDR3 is CASSPTGGGTEAFF. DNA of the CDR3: TGTGCCAGCAGCCCTACAGGGGGCGGGACTGAAGCTTTCTTT.

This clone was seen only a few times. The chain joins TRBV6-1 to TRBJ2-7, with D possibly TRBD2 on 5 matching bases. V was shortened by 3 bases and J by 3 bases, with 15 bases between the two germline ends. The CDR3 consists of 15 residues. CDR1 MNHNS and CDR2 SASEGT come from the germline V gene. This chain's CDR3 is CASSDISGLNYEQYF. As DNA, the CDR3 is TGTGCCAGCAGTGACATTAGTGGACTGAACTACGAGCAGTACTTC.

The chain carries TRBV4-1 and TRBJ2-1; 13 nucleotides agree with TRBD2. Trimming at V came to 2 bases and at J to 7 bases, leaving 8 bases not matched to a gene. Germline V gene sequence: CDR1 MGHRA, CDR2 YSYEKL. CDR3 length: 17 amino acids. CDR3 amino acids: CASSQTSLAGGRNEQFF. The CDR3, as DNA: TGCGCCAGCAGCCAAACCTCACTAGCGGGAGGGCGTAATGAGCAGTTCTTC.

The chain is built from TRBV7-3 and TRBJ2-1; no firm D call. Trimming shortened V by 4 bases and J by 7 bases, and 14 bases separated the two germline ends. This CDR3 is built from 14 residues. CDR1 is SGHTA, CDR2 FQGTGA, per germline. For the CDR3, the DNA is TGTGCCAGCAGCTCTACCCCCCTTGGTAATGAGCAGTTCTTC. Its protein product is CASSSTPLGNEQFF. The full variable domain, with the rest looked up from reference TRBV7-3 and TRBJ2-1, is GAGVSQTPSNKVTEKGKYVELRCDPISGHTALYWYRQSLGQGPEFLIYFQGTGAADDSGLPNDRFFAVRPEGSVSTLKIQRTERGDSAVYLCASSSTPLGNEQFFGPGTRLTVL.

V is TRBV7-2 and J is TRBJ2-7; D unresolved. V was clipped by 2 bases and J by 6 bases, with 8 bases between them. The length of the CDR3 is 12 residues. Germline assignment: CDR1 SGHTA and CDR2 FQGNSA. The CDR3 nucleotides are TGTGCCAGCAGCTTATTCCCCTCCGAGCAGTACTTC. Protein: CASSLFPSEQYF.

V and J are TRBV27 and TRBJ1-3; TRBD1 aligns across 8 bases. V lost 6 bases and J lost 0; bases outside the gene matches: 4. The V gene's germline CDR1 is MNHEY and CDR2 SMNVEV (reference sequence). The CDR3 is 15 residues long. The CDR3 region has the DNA TGTGCCAGCAGACCAGGGGGCTTCTCTGGAAACACCATATATTTT. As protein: CASRPGGFSGNTIYF.

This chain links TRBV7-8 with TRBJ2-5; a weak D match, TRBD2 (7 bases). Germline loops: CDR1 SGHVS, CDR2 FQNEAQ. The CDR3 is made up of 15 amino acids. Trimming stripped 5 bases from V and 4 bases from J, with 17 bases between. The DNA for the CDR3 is TGTGCCAGCAGCGGGGGGACACCGGGGGGAGAGACCCAGTACTTC. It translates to CASSGGTPGGETQYF.

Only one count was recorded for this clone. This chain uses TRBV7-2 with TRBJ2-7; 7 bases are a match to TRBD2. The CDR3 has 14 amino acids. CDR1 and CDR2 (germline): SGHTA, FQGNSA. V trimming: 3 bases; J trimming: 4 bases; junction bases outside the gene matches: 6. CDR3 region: CASSFGGGRYEQYF. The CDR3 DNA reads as TGTGCCAGCAGCTTTGGGGGGGGACGGTACGAGCAGTACTTC.

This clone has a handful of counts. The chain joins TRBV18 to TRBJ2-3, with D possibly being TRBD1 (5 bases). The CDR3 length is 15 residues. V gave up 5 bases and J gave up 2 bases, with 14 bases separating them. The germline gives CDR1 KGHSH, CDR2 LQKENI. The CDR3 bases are TGTGCCAGCTCAAAATATCAGGGAAACACAGATACGCAGTATTTT. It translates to CASSKYQGNTDTQYF.

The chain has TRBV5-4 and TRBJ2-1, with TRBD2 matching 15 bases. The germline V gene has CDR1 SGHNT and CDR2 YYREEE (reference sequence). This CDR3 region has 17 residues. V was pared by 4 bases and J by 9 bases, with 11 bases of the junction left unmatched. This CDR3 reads CASSPRTSGRVVAEQFF. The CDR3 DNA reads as TGTGCCAGCAGCCCAAGGACTAGCGGGAGGGTAGTGGCTGAGCAGTTCTTC.

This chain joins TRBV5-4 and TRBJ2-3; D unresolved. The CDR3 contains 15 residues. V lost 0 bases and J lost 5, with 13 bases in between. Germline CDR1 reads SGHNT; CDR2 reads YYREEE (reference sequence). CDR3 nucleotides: TGTGCCAGCAGCTTGGGGTCCGGGTCGGGAGATACGCAGTATTTT. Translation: CASSLGSGSGDTQYF. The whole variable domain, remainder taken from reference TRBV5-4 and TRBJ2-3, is ETGVTQSPTHLIKTRGQQVTLRCSSQSGHNTVSWYQQALGQGPQFIFQYYREEENGRGNFPPRFSGLQFPNYSSELNVNALELDDSALYLCASSLGSGSGDTQYFGPGTRLTVL.